At least ten counts were recorded for the clone carrying this TCR beta chain. What it recognizes is unknown. CDR3 length: 13 amino acids. V was clipped by 0 bases and J by 4 bases, with 6 bases between them. Germline V lookup: CDR1 KGHSH, CDR2 LQKENI. From the 5' RACE reads, TCRdb called clonotypes with MiXCR, one entry per CDR3 protein. The sample holds more than 65,000 distinct CDR3 sequences; 12% to 15% are singletons and the top ten take 1.4%. The sample originates from a study of early T cells in non-severe SARS-CoV-2 infection. Study findings and constraints: Database matching using VDJdb favored anti-spike CD8 responses, with private and CD4 specificities left missing.

The rearrangement links TRBV18 to TRBJ1-1; D is unclear. The origin of this receptor is an adult who was a healthcare worker with PCR-confirmed SARS-CoV-2 infection or an uninfected control (not recorded which). The sequenced material came from whole blood. CDR3 loop: CASSPPRATEAFF. The CDR3 nucleotides read TGTGCCAGCTCACCACCACGGGCCACTGAAGCTTTCTTT.